The entry that follows covers one TCR beta chain sequence. Its cognate antigen is unknown. Amplification of TCR beta used genomic DNA extracted from peripheral blood. The data derive from a study of T cell repertoires in aging, cancer and after chemotherapy. Study at large: Pre- and post-chemotherapy samples were paired from glioblastoma patients treated with temozolomide-based therapy. The full dataset contained 9.1 million or so TCR reads.

V gave up 0 bases and J gave up 2 bases, with 14 bases separating them. There are 16 residues in the CDR3. The germline V gene has CDR1 SGHAT and CDR2 FQNNGV. Whole-study results and caveats: In each cancer cohort, median generation probability increased across chemotherapy, suggesting thymic output rebounded.

TRB rearrangements spanning V, D and J were amplified using mixed TRB-A/B primers. MiXCR, run by TCRdb on the multiplex PCR reads, gives a single entry per CDR3 protein. The sample contains about 3,000 distinct CDR3 sequences, approximately 42% of which appear only once. The sequence was obtained from a human donor with a solid tumor. Sequencing used blood. This chain uses TRBV11-2 with TRBJ2-7, with D perhaps TRBD1 or TRBD2 (5 bases each). DNA of the CDR3: TGTGCCAGCAGCTTAGATGGGGGAGACAGACCCTACGAGCAGTACTTC. Protein sequence: CASSLDGGDRPYEQYF.